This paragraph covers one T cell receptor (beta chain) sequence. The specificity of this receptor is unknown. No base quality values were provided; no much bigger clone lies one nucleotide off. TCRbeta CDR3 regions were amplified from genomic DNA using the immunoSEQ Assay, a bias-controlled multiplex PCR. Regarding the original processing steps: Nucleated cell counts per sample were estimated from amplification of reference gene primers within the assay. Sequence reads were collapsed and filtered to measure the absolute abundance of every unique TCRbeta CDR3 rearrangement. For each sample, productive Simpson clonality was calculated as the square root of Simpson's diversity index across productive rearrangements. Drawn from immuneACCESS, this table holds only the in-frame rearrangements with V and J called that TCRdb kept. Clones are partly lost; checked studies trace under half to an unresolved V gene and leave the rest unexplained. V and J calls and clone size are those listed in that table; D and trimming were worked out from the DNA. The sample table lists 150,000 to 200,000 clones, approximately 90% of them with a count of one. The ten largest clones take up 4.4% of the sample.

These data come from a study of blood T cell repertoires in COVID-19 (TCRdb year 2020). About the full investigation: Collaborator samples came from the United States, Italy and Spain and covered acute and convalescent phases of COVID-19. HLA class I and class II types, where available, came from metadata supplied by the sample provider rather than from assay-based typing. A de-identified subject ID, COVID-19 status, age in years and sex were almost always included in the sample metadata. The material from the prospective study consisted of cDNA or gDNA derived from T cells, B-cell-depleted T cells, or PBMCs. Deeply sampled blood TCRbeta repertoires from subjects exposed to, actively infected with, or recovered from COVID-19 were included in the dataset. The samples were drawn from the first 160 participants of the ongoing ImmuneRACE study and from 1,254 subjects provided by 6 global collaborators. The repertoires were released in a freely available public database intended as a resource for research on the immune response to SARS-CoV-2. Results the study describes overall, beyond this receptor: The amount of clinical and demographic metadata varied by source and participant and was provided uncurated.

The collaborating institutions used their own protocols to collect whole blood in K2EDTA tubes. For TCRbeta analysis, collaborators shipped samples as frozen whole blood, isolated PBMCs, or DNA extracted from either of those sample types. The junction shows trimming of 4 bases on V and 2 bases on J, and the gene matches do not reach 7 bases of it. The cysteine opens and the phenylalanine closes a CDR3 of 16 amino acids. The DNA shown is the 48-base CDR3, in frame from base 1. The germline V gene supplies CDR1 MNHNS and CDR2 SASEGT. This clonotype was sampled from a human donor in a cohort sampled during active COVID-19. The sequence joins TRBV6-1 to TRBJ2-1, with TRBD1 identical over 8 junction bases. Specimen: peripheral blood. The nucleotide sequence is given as TGTGCCAGCAGTGGATCCGGGACAGGTACCTACAATGAGCAGTTCTTC. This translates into CASSGSGTGTYNEQFF.